The T cell receptor beta chain under discussion was sequenced for a study of shared clonotypes between healthy human individuals. Study overall: The plates for each donor numbered three CD4 naive, three CD4 memory, two CD8 naive and one CD8 memory.

This clone was found many times. What it binds is not known. The V end was cut by 0 bases, the J end by 3 bases, with 12 bases between. The length of the CDR3 is 16 residues. Germline V gene lookup returns CDR1 MGHRA and CDR2 YSYEKL. Study-level points and caveats: Lower generation probabilities were found for non-shared clonotypes than for those shared by all four donors.

Repertoires were generated with immunoSEQ multiplex PCR, while TCRdb's copy carries only in-frame clones and drops some. The sample lists 90,000 to 120,000 clones; about 67% were seen once. The chain couples TRBV4-1 to TRBJ2-1; D gene ambiguous. Sequenced material: memory CD8+ T cells sorted from blood. Sample subset: CD45RO+ cells pooled with CCR7-negative TemRA cells. The TCR sequence derives from a woman aged 30 to 39 in good health. The CDR3 bases are TGCGCCAGCAGCCAAGATTCAAGCAGAGGCTACAATGAGCAGTTCTTC. Amino acids: CASSQDSSRGYNEQFF.